Listed below are T cell receptor beta chains from one sample, sequenced in a study of memory CD4+ T cells and cytomegalovirus serostatus. Sequencing was performed with immunoSEQ multiplex PCR; in TCRdb, only in-frame clones are kept and a portion is missing. Of roughly 67,000 clones in the sample, 70% to 80% were seen once. Sequencing was carried out using memory CD4+ T cells from blood. These receptors were taken from an adult in good health and CMV-seropositive. CDR3s include the opening cysteine and the closing phenylalanine or tryptophan. A D gene is named only where the DNA matches it firmly. Clone size is not always given. Where it is, it says once, few, many or a class for expanded clones.

TRBV4-3	TRBJ2-3	once	NA	CASSQDLGGNVDTQYF	TGCGCCAGCAGCCAAGATTTGGGCGGGAATGTGGATACGCAGTATTTT
TRBV4-2	TRBJ2-3	NA	TRBD2	CASSQDSGRASTDTQYF	TGTGCCAGCAGCCAAGATAGCGGGAGGGCTAGCACAGATACGCAGTATTTT
TRBV11-2	TRBJ1-1	NA	TRBD1	CASSSIQGAGTEAFF	TGTGCCAGCAGCTCCATACAGGGGGCTGGCACTGAAGCTTTCTTT
TRBV2	TRBJ2-3	NA	TRBD2	CASSAVLILARKNEDTQYF	TGTGCCAGCAGTGCCGTATTAATACTAGCGCGGAAAAATGAGGATACGCAGTATTTT
TRBV7-9	TRBJ2-1	NA	TRBD2	CASSLRRERHEQFF	TGTGCCAGCAGTCTGAGGCGGGAGAGGCATGAGCAGTTCTTC
TRBV11-2	TRBJ2-7	many	NA	CASSLGLRDIKDEQYF	TGTGCCAGCAGCTTAGGCCTGCGGGACATTAAGGACGAGCAGTACTTC
TRBV11-2	TRBJ2-2	NA	NA	CASSFPGSGELFF	TGTGCCAGCAGCTTCCCCGGTAGCGGGGAGCTGTTTTTT
TRBV5-4	TRBJ2-5	NA	TRBD1	CASSYRGQETQYF	TGTGCCAGCAGCTACAGGGGGCAAGAGACCCAGTACTTC
TRBV10-1	TRBJ2-7	NA	TRBD1	CAALRGPRDRGTYEQYF	TGCGCCGCATTAAGGGGACCCCGGGACAGGGGAACCTACGAGCAGTACTTC
TRBV2	TRBJ2-7	NA	NA	CASSLTSSEQYF	TGTGCCAGCAGCCTAACTAGTTCCGAGCAGTACTTC
TRBV19	TRBJ1-5	NA	NA	CASSMVGKDQPQHF	TGTGCCAGTAGTATGGTAGGGAAAGATCAGCCCCAGCATTTT
TRBV6-5	TRBJ1-1	NA	NA	CASSYSPGRNTEAFF	TGTGCCAGCAGTTACAGTCCAGGTCGGAACACTGAAGCTTTCTTT